These 25 T cell receptor beta chains were sequenced from one sample in a study of cytomegalovirus exposure and HLA in healthy donors. Using immunoSEQ multiplex PCR, the repertoire was profiled, and TCRdb retains in-frame clones only, with some absent. Of 200,000 to 250,000 clones listed, approximately 80% are singletons. Sequencing input: PBMCs. The receptors come from a woman in her 30s in good health and CMV-seropositive.

In DNA, the CDR3 is TGTGCCAGCGCACCGGGACCTACGGAGACCCAGTACTTC. This codes for CASAPGPTETQYF. The rearrangement links TRBV5-4 to TRBJ2-5, with D perhaps TRBD1 or TRBD2 (5 bases each). Per germline, CDR1 SGHNT and CDR2 YYREEE (reference sequence). V was shortened by 7 bases and J by 5 bases, with 15 bases between the two germline ends. This CDR3 is built from 13 residues.

V and J are TRBV28 and TRBJ1-5, with 7 bases aligning to TRBD1. The CDR3 contains 13 residues. The V and J ends lost 6 bases and 8 bases, in that order; junction bases with no gene match: 7. Germline CDR1 is MDHEN and CDR2 is SYDVKM. The CDR3 spells CASRHTGVEPQHF. The CDR3 DNA is TGTGCCAGCAGGCATACAGGGGTTGAGCCCCAGCATTTT.

The V call is TRBV2, the J call TRBJ1-4, with D possibly TRBD1 on 6 matching bases. Per germline, CDR1 SNHLY and CDR2 FYNNEI. V was cut by 5 bases and J by 5 bases, with 21 bases left in between. The CDR3 is 17 amino acids. CDR3 DNA sequence: TGTGCCAGCAGTATACACCCGATTGGACAGACAAATGAAAAACTGTTTTTT. Its translation: CASSIHPIGQTNEKLFF.

In this sample, this clone turned up once. V gene TRBV4-1 combines with J gene TRBJ2-7, with 10 nucleotides matching TRBD2. Trimming removed 0 bases from V and 1 base from J; junction bases left unmatched: 3. Per the germline V gene, CDR1 is MGHRA and CDR2 is YSYEKL. The CDR3 runs 16 residues. This CDR3 reads CASSQDSSGSSYEQYF. DNA for the CDR3: TGCGCCAGCAGCCAAGATTCTAGCGGGAGTTCCTACGAGCAGTACTTC.

In its sample, this clone was seen many times. At the DNA level, this CDR3 is encoded by other sequences in the same sample as well. This chain connects TRBV6-5 to TRBJ1-1, with D hard to call. The CDR3 is made up of 14 amino acids. Trimming took off 6 bases at V and 1 base at J, with 12 bases between the two ends. The germline gives CDR1 MNHEY, CDR2 SVGAGI. The CDR3: CASSLSGTNTEAFF. The CDR3 DNA is TGTGCCAGCAGCCTCTCCGGAACGAACACTGAAGCTTTCTTT.

This rearrangement joins TRBV30 to TRBJ2-7; TRBD2 agrees at 13 bases. Trimming took 4 bases from V and 6 from J; bases not matched to a gene: 9. Germline V lookup: CDR1 GTSNPN, CDR2 SVGIG (reference sequence). The CDR3 runs 15 residues. The CDR3 DNA reads TGTGCCTGGAAAAGAGGACTAGCGGGAGATGGCGAGCAGTACTTC. Translating gives CAWKRGLAGDGEQYF.

The rearrangement uses TRBV30 and TRBJ2-2, with D possibly matching TRBD2 (6 bases). In germline, CDR1 is GTSNPN, CDR2 SVGIG (reference sequence). Trimming took 1 base from V and 3 from J, leaving 12 bases between them. CDR3 length: 15 amino acids. CDR3 nucleotide sequence: TGTGCCTGGAGTGGGCCGGGACTGGACACCGGGGAGCTGTTTTTT. Protein sequence: CAWSGPGLDTGELFF.

In its sample, this clone was seen once. The chain uses TRBV5-1 and TRBJ1-4; D may be TRBD1 (5 bases). The CDR3 length is 16 residues. V was shortened by 4 bases and J by 6 bases, with 19 bases between the two germline ends. The germline V gene encodes CDR1 SGHRS and CDR2 YFSETQ. CDR3 amino acids: CASSTGSGSFDEKLFF. The CDR3 DNA reads as TGCGCCAGCAGCACAGGTTCAGGGTCTTTCGATGAAAAACTGTTTTTT.

This clone came up a few times. A read error may produce the germline difference seen at one junction end. This chain uses TRBV10-3 with TRBJ2-3; 10 bases agree with TRBD1. Germline CDR1 reads ENHRY; CDR2 reads SYGVKD. CDR3 length: 12 residues. DNA of the CDR3: TGTGCCATCAGTGAGGGGGGACAGGGGCTGAATTTT. Amino acid sequence: CAISEGGQGLNF.

The chain is built from TRBV30 and TRBJ2-7, with D perhaps given as TRBD1 or TRBD2 (7 bases each). V shed 0 bases and J shed 0 bases, with 12 bases lying between them. Germline CDR1 is GTSNPN and CDR2 is SVGIG (reference sequence). The CDR3 has 15 amino acids. The CDR3 is CAWSVTGEGSYEQYF. CDR3 nucleotide sequence: TGTGCCTGGAGTGTAACAGGGGAGGGCTCCTACGAGCAGTACTTC.

The genes are TRBV4-1 and TRBJ2-5, with TRBD2 matching over 10 bases. The V segment lost 3 bases and the J segment 5 bases; nucleotides outside the gene matches: 6. This CDR3 is built from 15 residues. Germline CDR1 is MGHRA and CDR2 is YSYEKL. CDR3 bases: TGCGCCAGCAGCCAGATAGCGGGAGGTGGGGAGACCCAGTACTTC. The encoded protein is CASSQIAGGGETQYF.

This clone was detected a few times. This rearrangement joins TRBV5-6 to TRBJ2-7, with D possibly TRBD2 on 5 matching bases. The V gene's germline CDR1 is SGHDT and CDR2 YYEEEE. CDR3 size: 18 residues. The V and J ends lost 4 bases and 2 bases respectively, with 25 bases between them. In nucleotides, the CDR3 is TGTGCCAGCAGCCCGGCCCCGCTCTTTCCCAGAGCGGCCTACGAGCAGTACTTC. Protein product: CASSPAPLFPRAAYEQYF.

V is TRBV28 and J is TRBJ1-2; TRBD1 matches 8 bases. With 8 bases clipped from V and 8 bases from J, the junction kept 19 bases outside the gene matches. The germline gives CDR1 MDHEN, CDR2 SYDVKM. The CDR3 length is 16 residues. The CDR3, as DNA: TGTGCCAGCGGCCACGGGACAGGCATCTTTCTGGGGGGCTACACCTTC. Translating gives CASGHGTGIFLGGYTF.

The chain is built from TRBV28 and TRBJ1-2; a possible D gene is TRBD1 (5 bases). V was cut by 8 bases and J by 4 bases, with 14 bases left in between. Germline values: CDR1 MDHEN, CDR2 SYDVKM. The CDR3 sequence is 13 residues long. CDR3 sequence: CASSKVQGYGYTF. The CDR3 nucleotides read TGTGCCAGCTCAAAGGTCCAGGGCTATGGCTACACCTTC.

A few counts support this clone. The V call is TRBV6-5, the J call TRBJ1-5; the D gene is possibly TRBD1 (5 bases). The CDR3 runs 13 residues. V lost 5 bases to trimming and J lost 7 bases, with 12 bases between them. From germline, CDR1 is MNHEY and CDR2 SVGAGI. The CDR3 sequence: CASSTGEGQPQHF. CDR3 nucleotides: TGTGCCAGCAGTACAGGAGAGGGGCAGCCCCAGCATTTT.

CDR3 DNA sequence: TGTGCCAGCAGCTACAACCTGAACACTGAAGCTTTCTTT. This gives the protein CASSYNLNTEAFF. The V call is TRBV7-9, the J call TRBJ1-1; no reliable D call. This CDR3 has 13 residues. Germline values: CDR1 SEHNR, CDR2 FQNEAQ (reference sequence). Trimming removed 4 bases at V and 0 bases at J, with 6 bases between. The complete variable domain, with remaining parts taken from reference TRBV7-9 and TRBJ1-1, reads DTGVSQNPRHKITKRGQNVTFRCDPISEHNRLYWYRQTLGQGPEFLTYFQNEAQLEKSRLLSDRFSAERPKGSFSTLEIQRTEQGDSAMYLCASSYNLNTEAFFGQGTRLTVV.

The rearrangement links TRBV4-3 to TRBJ2-7; D remains unclear. The CDR3 runs 15 residues. Germline V gene sequence: CDR1 LGHNA, CDR2 YSLEER. Trimming removed 1 base at V and 1 base at J, with 11 bases between. The CDR3, as DNA: TGCGCCAGCAGCCAAGCTTCTCCTTCTTCCTACGAGCAGTACTTC. As protein: CASSQASPSSYEQYF.

A word on this clone: The germline gene is not matched at one end of the junction; a read error may be the cause. This rearrangement joins TRBV19 to TRBJ2-7; TRBD2 matches 9 bases. Germline values: CDR1 LNHDA, CDR2 SQIVND (reference sequence). The CDR3 is 16 amino acids. For the CDR3, the DNA is TGTGCCACTAGTATCCTTAGCGGGAGCGATCACTACGAGCAGTACTTC. It is translated as CATSILSGSDHYEQYF.

The gene calls are TRBV6-1 and TRBJ1-2, with a possible D match to TRBD1 (5 bases). This CDR3 contains 13 residues. Germline CDR1 reads MNHNS; CDR2 reads SASEGT. Trimming shortened V by 8 bases and J by 7 bases, and 17 bases separated the two germline ends. The CDR3 DNA follows: TGTGCCAGCGTCGGGACCCGCGCGACTGGCTACACCTTC. Translated, it gives CASVGTRATGYTF.

The chain links TRBV9 to TRBJ1-1, with D uncertain. The CDR3 contains 15 residues. The V gene's germline CDR1 is SGDLS and CDR2 YYNGEE. Trimming pared 0 bases from V and 2 bases from J, leaving 11 bases between. The CDR3 nucleotides read TGTGCCAGCAGCGTAGATGGCAGCCCTAACACTGAAGCTTTCTTT. Translated: CASSVDGSPNTEAFF.

This clone appeared a single time. The rearrangement uses TRBV19 and TRBJ1-2; D uncertain. Germline V gives CDR1 LNHDA, CDR2 SQIVND (reference sequence). CDR3 length: 11 amino acids. V was cut by 7 bases and J by 6 bases, with 9 bases left in between. The CDR3 here is CASTGGDGYTF. The CDR3 nucleotides are TGTGCCAGTACGGGTGGTGATGGCTACACCTTC.

The chain uses TRBV5-1 and TRBJ1-1, with 8 bases fitting TRBD1. This CDR3 is 16 amino acids long. With V trimmed by 7 bases and J by 2 bases, 13 bases remained unmatched. Germline V gives CDR1 SGHRS, CDR2 YFSETQ. CDR3 protein: CASGRFGAGGNTEAFF. CDR3 coding DNA: TGCGCCAGCGGCCGGTTCGGGGCAGGGGGCAACACTGAAGCTTTCTTT.

The V and J genes are TRBV9 and TRBJ1-2, with TRBD1 identical over 11 bases. Germline CDR1 reads SGDLS; CDR2 reads YYNGEE. There are 17 residues in the CDR3. The V and J ends lost 3 bases and 4 bases, in that order; junction bases with no gene match: 11. The CDR3 sequence: CASSDRTGGGEGYGYTF. The CDR3 nucleotides read TGTGCCAGCAGCGATCGGACAGGGGGCGGCGAGGGCTATGGCTACACCTTC.

The chain recombines TRBV29-1 with TRBJ1-4; TRBD1 agrees at 9 bases. Germline V lookup: CDR1 SQVTM, CDR2 ANQGSEA. V was pared by 6 bases and J by 4 bases, with 9 bases of the junction left unmatched. The CDR3 covers 15 residues. This CDR3 is CSVYGTGSLNEKLFF. Written as DNA, the CDR3 is TGCAGCGTCTACGGGACAGGGAGTCTTAATGAAAAACTGTTTTTT.

A note on this clone: This may be a read error, as it is one base from a much larger clone. The gene calls are TRBV5-4 and TRBJ1-1; the D is unclear. Germline V gene sequence: CDR1 SGHNT, CDR2 YYREEE (reference sequence). V was clipped by 2 bases and J by 3 bases, with 5 bases between them. This CDR3 is 12 amino acids long. The CDR3 here is CASSFGDTEAFF. The CDR3, as DNA: TGTGCCAGCAGCTTTGGGGACACTGAAGCTTTCTTT.